The T cell receptor beta chain under discussion was sequenced for a study of blood T cell repertoires in COVID-19. Background on the study: From T cells, B-cell-depleted T cells, or PBMCs came the material, which was cDNA or gDNA.

Methods used by the authors: The authors estimated nucleated cell counts from reference gene primer amplification. Using immunoSEQ multiplex PCR, the repertoire was profiled, and TCRdb retains in-frame clones only, with some absent. D and trimming come from the DNA, and the V and J calls and clone size come from that table. The sample consists of fewer than 500,000 clones, around nine tenths of them appearing once. Participant reports of clinical history set cohort assignment. The source of this sequence is a woman under 30 with acute COVID-19. Sequencing input: PBMCs or T cells enriched from blood (not recorded which).

DNA for the CDR3: TGTGCCAGCAGCTTGGCCAGTAAGACTGAAGCTTTCTTT. It is translated as CASSLASKTEAFF. J is TRBJ1-1 and V is TRBV5-6; no reliable D call. Germline CDR1 reads SGHDT; CDR2 reads YYEEEE. The ends were cut back, 0 bases at V and 5 bases at J, with 8 bases in the middle. The CDR3 totals 13 residues.